This T cell receptor (beta chain) was identified in a study of early T cells in non-severe SARS-CoV-2 infection (dated by TCRdb to about 2021). Background for the entire study: TCR sequencing used bulk RNA from unsorted whole blood, so alpha and beta chains could not be paired.

The sample holds one count of this clonotype. The antigen it recognizes is unknown. No clone much larger than this one lies a single base away; base qualities are absent. Resting on one read, the evidence is weak. The library relied on 5' RACE. For sequencing, a NextSeq 500 was employed. In the TCR library protocol, unique molecular identifiers were attached to individual cDNA molecules to correct for PCR bias and sequencing error. Both TCR alpha and beta chains were sequenced, and tight co-correlation was observed between alpha and beta sequence abundances in each sample. The authors processed their data as follows. Decombinator V4 was used to perform V gene, J gene and CDR3 annotation of TCR sequences. Expanded TCRs were defined as changing significantly between any two time points under a Poisson model with p below 0.0001. TCR abundances were normalised to the total number of TCRs sequenced in each sample and reported as counts per million. MAIT TCRs were defined by TRAV1-2 paired with TRAJ12, TRAJ20 or TRAJ33, and iNKT TCRs by TRAV10 paired with TRAJ18. VDJdb, accessed on 1 November 2021, was searched for TCRs annotated for CMV, EBV and SARS-CoV-2, and TCRs annotated for more than one antigen were excluded. The public reads were run again by TCRdb, first through fastp at Q25 and then through MiXCR, and only productive beta chains were kept. When rows share a CDR3 protein, they turn into one entry using the most common DNA and genes. The V and J calls and clone size are TCRdb's, not the authors'. For this sample there are under 90,000 distinct CDR3 sequences; around 13% appear just once. The ten largest make up approximately 6.5% of the sample.

The germline ends are 16 bases apart after V is trimmed by 4 bases and J by 3 bases. Including cysteine and phenylalanine, the CDR3 has 15 amino acids. The kept DNA is CDR3 alone, 45 bases in frame from the first base. Sequences MDHEN (CDR1) and SYDVKM (CDR2) are obtained from the germline V gene. Results and caveats for the whole study, not just this receptor: VDJdb matching was skewed toward anti-spike CD8 responses and likely underestimated virus-specific expansions, missing private and CD4 specificities.

A case-control design nested within a healthcare worker cohort in London, UK, was used, with weekly nasopharyngeal swab PCR tests and blood sampling performed. Healthcare workers were recruited between 23 and 31 March 2020, during the week of the UK lockdown, and were followed weekly for up to about 15 weeks. This receptor was obtained from an adult who was a healthcare worker with PCR-confirmed SARS-CoV-2 infection or an uninfected control (not recorded which). Material for sequencing was whole blood. The rearranged segments are TRBV28 and TRBJ2-7, and possibly TRBD1, on 6 matching bases. The CDR3 is CASSYFGAGVYEQYF. The DNA is TGTGCCAGCAGTTATTTCGGGGCAGGGGTCTACGAGCAGTACTTC. This CDR3, with the reference TRBV28 and TRBJ2-7 proteins standing in past its ends, gives the full variable domain DVKVTQSSRYLVKRTGEKVFLECVQDMDHENMFWYRQDPGLGLRLIYFSYDVKMKEKGDIPEGYSVSREKKERFSLILESASTNQTSMYLCASSYFGAGVYEQYFGPGTRLTVT.